The 10 T cell receptor beta chains in this list originate from one sample, sequenced in a study of T cell repertoires in cytomegalovirus infection. These receptors have no identified antigens. MiXCR, run by TCRdb on the reads, gives a single entry per CDR3 protein. The table has around 800,000 distinct CDR3 sequences, about 30% seen once. The sequencing used cultured CD8+ T cells from PBMCs, collected from culture after CMV antigen stimulation. Source of these receptors: a human donor in good health (CMV status not recorded). Some clones in this sample may be carry-over from other donors' samples.

This chain joins TRBV20-1 and TRBJ1-1; 8 bases match TRBD1. Trimming took 5 bases from V and 4 from J; bases not matched to a gene: 12. Germline V gene lookup returns CDR1 DFQATT and CDR2 SNEGSKA (reference sequence). The CDR3 loop spans 15 amino acids. The CDR3 nucleotides are TGCAGTGCTTCGCACACAGGGGGTGGTAGCACTGAAGCTTTCTTT. Translating gives CSASHTGGGSTEAFF.

CDR3 DNA sequence: TGTGCCAGCAGTCCGACAGGGACCGGAAATCAGCCCCAGCATTTT. This codes for CASSPTGTGNQPQHF. The V gene is TRBV2, the J gene TRBJ1-5, with TRBD1 matching 7 bases. The length of the CDR3 is 15 residues. CDR1 and CDR2 from the germline V gene are SNHLY and FYNNEI. V lost 5 bases to trimming and J lost 4 bases; unmatched junction nucleotides: 8.

This clonotype was seen a few times. The gene calls are TRBV9 and TRBJ2-2; 9 bases are a match to TRBD2. CDR3 size: 22 residues. The trim removed 1 base at V and 0 bases at J, leaving 19 bases unmatched. In germline, CDR1 is SGDLS, CDR2 YYNGEE. The CDR3 region is CASSVHRGRPSGAPTNTGELFF. The CDR3 DNA reads as TGTGCCAGCAGCGTACACCGGGGTAGGCCTAGCGGGGCCCCCACGAACACCGGGGAGCTGTTTTTT.

The chain links TRBV27 to TRBJ1-2, with TRBD1 matching 7 bases. The CDR3 covers 13 residues. V shed 3 bases, J shed 7 bases, and the junction held 5 bases outside the gene matches. Germline V gives CDR1 MNHEY, CDR2 SMNVEV (reference sequence). CDR3 region: CASSFDRARGYTF. CDR3 DNA sequence: TGTGCCAGCAGTTTCGACAGGGCGCGTGGCTACACCTTC.

This chain links TRBV25-1 with TRBJ1-2; D not certain. CDR1 and CDR2 (germline): MGHDK, SYGVNS. Between the trimmed V and J ends, which lost 4 bases and 8 bases, there was a span of 17 bases. The CDR3 spans 14 residues. This CDR3 is CASSAIKGDEGYTF. The CDR3 DNA reads TGTGCCAGCAGTGCGATAAAGGGAGATGAAGGCTACACCTTC.

V usage is TRBV28 and J usage is TRBJ2-1; 10 bases line up with TRBD2. Looked up from germline, CDR1 is MDHEN and CDR2 is SYDVKM. J was trimmed by 9 bases and V by 7 bases; bases with no gene match: 9. The CDR3 has 14 amino acids. DNA for the CDR3: TGTGCCAGCACCCTCGGACTAGCGGAGAGTGAGCAGTTCTTC. Amino acid sequence: CASTLGLAESEQFF.

This chain connects TRBV2 to TRBJ1-1; D gene uncertain. This CDR3 contains 13 residues. Trimming pared 4 bases from V and 6 bases from J, leaving 12 bases between. CDR1 SNHLY and CDR2 FYNNEI come from the germline V gene. The CDR3 sequence is CASSVEDLPEAFF. CDR3 DNA: TGTGCCAGCAGTGTGGAAGACCTCCCTGAAGCTTTCTTT.

The sample holds a few counts of this clonotype. This sequence joins TRBV27 and TRBJ2-5; 12 nucleotides match TRBD1. Unmatched junction bases numbered 7, after V lost 5 bases and J lost 0 bases. Germline assignment: CDR1 MNHEY and CDR2 SMNVEV (reference sequence). CDR3 length equals 17 residues. The CDR3 region is CASSAPGTGGDQETQYF. The CDR3 DNA follows: TGTGCCAGCAGTGCTCCCGGGACAGGGGGCGACCAAGAGACCCAGTACTTC.

The CDR3 bases are TGTGCCAGCAGTTACGTCGGGGGCCAGTACAATGAGCAGTTCTTC. It is translated as CASSYVGGQYNEQFF. The chain has TRBV6-6 and TRBJ2-1; perhaps D is TRBD1 or TRBD2 (6 bases each). Trimming pared 2 bases from V and 4 bases from J, leaving 12 bases between. The CDR3 loop spans 15 amino acids. Germline V gene lookup returns CDR1 MNHNY and CDR2 SVGAGI (reference sequence).

For the CDR3, the DNA is TGTGCCAGCTCCTCAACCATGGGGACAGGGGTTTTCAAGAGAAGGGACTATGGCTACACCTTC. Its protein is CASSSTMGTGVFKRRDYGYTF. This chain links TRBV27 with TRBJ1-2; TRBD1 matches 10 bases. This CDR3 comprises 21 residues. Germline CDR1 reads MNHEY; CDR2 reads SMNVEV (reference sequence). With V trimmed by 8 bases and J by 3 bases, 27 bases remained unmatched.